The clone carrying this TCR beta chain was found a few times. The antigen is not known. This sample was taken from a study of cytomegalovirus exposure and HLA in healthy donors. About the research overall: Later, an analysis reported that the 130 or so validation repertoires had used the same platform as the roughly 660 first-cohort repertoires. Whole-study findings and limits: Published work reported that the classifier diagnosed cytomegalovirus status with high specificity and sensitivity. There were under 200 TCR beta chains listed as cytomegalovirus-associated.

Germline V CDR1 and CDR2: SGHTA, FQGNSA. The V and J ends lost 4 bases and 8 bases, in that order; junction bases with no gene match: 5. The CDR3 length is 15 residues. Repertoires were generated with immunoSEQ multiplex PCR, while TCRdb's copy carries only in-frame clones and drops some. The sample records a few hundred thousand clones, 70% to 90% being singletons. While the first cohort had 600 to 750 subjects, the donors belonged to the separate validation cohort of 100 to 150 subjects. This sequence originates from a woman younger than 35 in good health and CMV-seronegative. The chain couples TRBV7-2 to TRBJ2-1, with TRBD2 identical over 13 bases. Specimen: PBMCs. CDR3 sequence: CASSSTSGRADEQFF. The DNA of the CDR3 is TGTGCCAGCAGCTCTACTAGCGGGAGGGCCGATGAGCAGTTCTTC. Filled out from reference TRBV7-2 and TRBJ2-1, the complete variable domain reads GAGVSQSPSNKVTEKGKDVELRCDPISGHTALYWYRQSLGQGLEFLIYFQGNSAPDKSGLPSDRFSAERTGGSVSTLTIQRTQQEDSAVYLCASSSTSGRADEQFFGPGTRLTVL.